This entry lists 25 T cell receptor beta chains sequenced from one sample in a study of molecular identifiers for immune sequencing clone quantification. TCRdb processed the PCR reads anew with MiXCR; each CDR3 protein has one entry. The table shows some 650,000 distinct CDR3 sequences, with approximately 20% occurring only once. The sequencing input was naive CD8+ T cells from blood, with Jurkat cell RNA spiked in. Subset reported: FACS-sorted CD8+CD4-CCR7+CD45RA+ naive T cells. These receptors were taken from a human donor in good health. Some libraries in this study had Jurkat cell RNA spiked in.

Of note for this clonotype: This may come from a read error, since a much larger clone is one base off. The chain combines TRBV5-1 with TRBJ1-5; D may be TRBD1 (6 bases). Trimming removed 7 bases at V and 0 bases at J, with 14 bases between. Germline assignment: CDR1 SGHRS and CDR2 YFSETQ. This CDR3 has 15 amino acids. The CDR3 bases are TGCGCCAGCGGCCAAGAGGGGGGTAGCAATCAGCCCCAGCATTTT. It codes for CASGQEGGSNQPQHF.

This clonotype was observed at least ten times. CDR3 in amino acids: CSARGQGEGQPQHF. The CDR3 DNA is TGCAGTGCTAGAGGACAGGGGGAAGGTCAGCCCCAGCATTTT. This chain connects TRBV20-1 to TRBJ1-5, with 9 bases that match TRBD1. The V gene end was trimmed by 1 base and the J gene end by 6 bases; junction bases not matched to a gene: 4. CDR1 DFQATT and CDR2 SNEGSKA come from the germline V gene (reference sequence). The CDR3 runs 14 residues.

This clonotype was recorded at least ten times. The CDR3 DNA is TGTGCCAGCAGCCCGGGACTAGCGGTAAATGAGCAGTTCTTC. This gives the protein CASSPGLAVNEQFF. The chain recombines TRBV5-6 with TRBJ2-1, with TRBD2 matching 11 bases. Per germline, CDR1 SGHDT and CDR2 YYEEEE. The trim removed 4 bases at V and 7 bases at J, leaving 4 bases unmatched. The CDR3 is 14 residues long.

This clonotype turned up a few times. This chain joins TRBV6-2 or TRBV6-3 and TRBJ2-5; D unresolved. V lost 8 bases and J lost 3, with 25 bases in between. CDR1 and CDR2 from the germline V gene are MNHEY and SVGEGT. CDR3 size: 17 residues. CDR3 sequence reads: CASADPILSNIEETQYF. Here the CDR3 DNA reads TGTGCCAGCGCTGACCCAATACTATCTAACATAGAAGAGACCCAGTACTTC.

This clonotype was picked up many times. The CDR3 DNA sequence: TGCAGTGCTCTTCAGGGCGCAGGGCAAGAGACCCAGTACTTC. It codes for CSALQGAGQETQYF. The V gene is TRBV20-1, the J gene TRBJ2-5, with a weak D call TRBD1 (5 bases). CDR3 length: 14 amino acids. Trimming shortened V by 5 bases and J by 2 bases, and 15 bases separated the two germline ends. Germline CDR1 is DFQATT and CDR2 is SNEGSKA (reference sequence).

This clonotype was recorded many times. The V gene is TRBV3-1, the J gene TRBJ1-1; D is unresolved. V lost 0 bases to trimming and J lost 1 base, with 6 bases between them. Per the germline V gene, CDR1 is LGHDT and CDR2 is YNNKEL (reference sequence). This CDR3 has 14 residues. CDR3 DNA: TGTGCCAGCAGCCAAGAGACGCAGAACACTGAAGCTTTCTTT. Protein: CASSQETQNTEAFF. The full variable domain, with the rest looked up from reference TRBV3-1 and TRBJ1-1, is DTAVSQTPKYLVTQMGNDKSIKCEQNLGHDTMYWYKQDSKKFLKIMFSYNNKELIINETVPNRFSPKSPDKAHLNLHINSLELGDSAVYFCASSQETQNTEAFFGQGTRLTVV.

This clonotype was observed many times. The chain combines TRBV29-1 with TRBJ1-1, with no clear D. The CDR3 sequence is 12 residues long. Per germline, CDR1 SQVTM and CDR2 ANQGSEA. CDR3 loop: CSITEGNTEAFF. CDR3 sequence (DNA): TGCAGTATAACGGAAGGGAACACTGAAGCTTTCTTT.

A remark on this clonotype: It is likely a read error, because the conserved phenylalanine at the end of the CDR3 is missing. The CDR3 sequence: CASSQIQPTDTQYV. The DNA of the CDR3 is TGTGCCAGCAGTCAAATCCAACCCACAGATACGCAGTATGTT. This chain links TRBV27 with TRBJ2-3; D not resolved. Germline assignment: CDR1 MNHEY and CDR2 SMNVEV (reference sequence). CDR3 size: 14 residues. The germline V and J ends were trimmed by 5 bases and 2 bases, with 11 bases remaining between them.

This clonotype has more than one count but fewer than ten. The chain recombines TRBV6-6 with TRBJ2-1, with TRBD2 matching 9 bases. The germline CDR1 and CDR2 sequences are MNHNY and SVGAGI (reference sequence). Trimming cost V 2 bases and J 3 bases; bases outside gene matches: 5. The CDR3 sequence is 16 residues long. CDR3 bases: TGTGCCAGCAGTTACCCCCCTAGCGGGGACTACAATGAGCAGTTCTTC. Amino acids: CASSYPPSGDYNEQFF.

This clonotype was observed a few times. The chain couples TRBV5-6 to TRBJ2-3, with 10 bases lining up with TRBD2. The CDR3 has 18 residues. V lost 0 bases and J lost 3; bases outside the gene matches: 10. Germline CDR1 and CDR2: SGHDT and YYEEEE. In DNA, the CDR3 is TGTGCCAGCAGCTTGGAGTTGGTGGGAGCGGGGGGGACAGATACGCAGTATTTT. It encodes CASSLELVGAGGTDTQYF. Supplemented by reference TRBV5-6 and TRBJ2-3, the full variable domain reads DAGVTQSPTHLIKTRGQQVTLRCSPKSGHDTVSWYQQALGQGPQFIFQYYEEEERQRGNFPDRFSGHQFPNYSSELNVNALLLGDSALYLCASSLELVGAGGTDTQYFGPGTRLTVL.

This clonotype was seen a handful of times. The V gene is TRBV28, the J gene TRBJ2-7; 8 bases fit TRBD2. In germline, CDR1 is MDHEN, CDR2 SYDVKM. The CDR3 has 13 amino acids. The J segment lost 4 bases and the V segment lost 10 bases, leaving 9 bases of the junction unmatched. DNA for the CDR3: TGTGCCACAAAAAGCGGGAGTAGTTACGAGCAGTACTTC. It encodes CATKSGSSYEQYF. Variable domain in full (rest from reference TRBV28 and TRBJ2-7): DVKVTQSSRYLVKRTGEKVFLECVQDMDHENMFWYRQDPGLGLRLIYFSYDVKMKEKGDIPEGYSVSREKKERFSLILESASTNQTSMYLCATKSGSSYEQYFGPGTRLTVT.

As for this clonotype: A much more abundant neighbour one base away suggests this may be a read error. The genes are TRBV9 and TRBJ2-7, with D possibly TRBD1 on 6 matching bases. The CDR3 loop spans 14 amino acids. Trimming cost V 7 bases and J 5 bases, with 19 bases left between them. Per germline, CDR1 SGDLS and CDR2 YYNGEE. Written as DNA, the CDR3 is TGTGCCAGCTGCCCCCAGGACAGTATCCACGAGCAGTACTTC. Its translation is CASCPQDSIHEQYF.

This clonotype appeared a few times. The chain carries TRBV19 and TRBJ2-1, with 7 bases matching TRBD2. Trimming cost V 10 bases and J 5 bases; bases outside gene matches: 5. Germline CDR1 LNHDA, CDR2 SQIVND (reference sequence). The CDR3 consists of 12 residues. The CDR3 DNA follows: TGTGCCACCAGACTAGCCCACAATGAGCAGTTCTTC. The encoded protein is CATRLAHNEQFF.

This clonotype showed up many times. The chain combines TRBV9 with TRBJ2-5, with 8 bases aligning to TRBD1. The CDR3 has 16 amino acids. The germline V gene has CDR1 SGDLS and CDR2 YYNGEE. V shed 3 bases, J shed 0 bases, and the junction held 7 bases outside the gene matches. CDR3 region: CASSEGNRGYQETQYF. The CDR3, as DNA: TGTGCCAGCAGCGAAGGGAACAGGGGGTACCAAGAGACCCAGTACTTC.

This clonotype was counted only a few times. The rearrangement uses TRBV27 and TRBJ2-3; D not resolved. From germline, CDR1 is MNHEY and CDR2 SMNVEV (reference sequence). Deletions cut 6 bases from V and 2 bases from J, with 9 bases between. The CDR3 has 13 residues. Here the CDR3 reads CASRVLDTDTQYF. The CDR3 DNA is TGTGCCAGCAGGGTCCTCGACACAGATACGCAGTATTTT.

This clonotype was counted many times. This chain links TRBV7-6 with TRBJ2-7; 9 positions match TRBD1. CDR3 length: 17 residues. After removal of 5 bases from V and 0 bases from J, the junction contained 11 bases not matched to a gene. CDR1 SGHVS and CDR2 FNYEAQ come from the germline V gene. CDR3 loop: CASSPMPGTGNSYEQYF. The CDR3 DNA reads TGTGCCAGCAGCCCAATGCCCGGGACAGGGAACTCCTACGAGCAGTACTTC.

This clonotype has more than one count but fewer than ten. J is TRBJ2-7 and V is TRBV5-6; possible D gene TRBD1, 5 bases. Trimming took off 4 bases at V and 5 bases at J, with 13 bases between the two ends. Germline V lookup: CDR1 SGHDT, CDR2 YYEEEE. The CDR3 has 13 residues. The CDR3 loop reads CASSADIGNEQYF. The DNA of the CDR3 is TGTGCCAGCAGCGCGGACATAGGAAACGAGCAGTACTTC. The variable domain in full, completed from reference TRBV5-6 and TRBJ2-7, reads DAGVTQSPTHLIKTRGQQVTLRCSPKSGHDTVSWYQQALGQGPQFIFQYYEEEERQRGNFPDRFSGHQFPNYSSELNVNALLLGDSALYLCASSADIGNEQYFGPGTRLTVT.

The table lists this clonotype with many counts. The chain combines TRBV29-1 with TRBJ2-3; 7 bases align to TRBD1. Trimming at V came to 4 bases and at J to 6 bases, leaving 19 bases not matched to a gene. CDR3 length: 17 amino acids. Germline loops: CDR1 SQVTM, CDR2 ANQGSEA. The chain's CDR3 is CSVGPSYDRVESDTQYF. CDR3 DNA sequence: TGCAGCGTTGGCCCCTCGTACGACAGGGTAGAATCGGATACGCAGTATTTT.

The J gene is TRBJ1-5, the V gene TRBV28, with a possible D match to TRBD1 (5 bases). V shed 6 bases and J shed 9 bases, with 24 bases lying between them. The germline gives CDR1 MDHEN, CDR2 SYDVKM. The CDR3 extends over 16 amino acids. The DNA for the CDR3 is TGTGCCAGCAGCCCCCCCGGCCAGACTATCGGGGGGCCCCAGCATTTT. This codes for CASSPPGQTIGGPQHF.

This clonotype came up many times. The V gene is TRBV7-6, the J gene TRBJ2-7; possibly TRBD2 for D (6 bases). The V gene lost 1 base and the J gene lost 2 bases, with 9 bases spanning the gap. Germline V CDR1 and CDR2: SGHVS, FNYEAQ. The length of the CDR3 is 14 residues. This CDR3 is CASSLDSGTYEQYF. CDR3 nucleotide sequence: TGTGCCAGCAGCTTAGATAGCGGTACCTACGAGCAGTACTTC.

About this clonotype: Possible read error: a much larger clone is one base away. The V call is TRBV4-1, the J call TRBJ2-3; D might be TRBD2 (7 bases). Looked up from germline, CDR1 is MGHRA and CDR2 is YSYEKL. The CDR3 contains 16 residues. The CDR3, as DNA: TGCGCCAGCAGCCAATCGGCGGGGGCTGAGACAGGTACGCAGTATTTT. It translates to CASSQSAGAETGTQYF.

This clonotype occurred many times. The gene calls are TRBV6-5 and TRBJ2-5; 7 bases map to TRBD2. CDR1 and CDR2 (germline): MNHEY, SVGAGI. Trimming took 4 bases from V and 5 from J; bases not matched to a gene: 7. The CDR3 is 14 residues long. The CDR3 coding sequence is TGTGCCAGCAGTTCACTAACTAGCGCGGAGACCCAGTACTTC. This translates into CASSSLTSAETQYF.

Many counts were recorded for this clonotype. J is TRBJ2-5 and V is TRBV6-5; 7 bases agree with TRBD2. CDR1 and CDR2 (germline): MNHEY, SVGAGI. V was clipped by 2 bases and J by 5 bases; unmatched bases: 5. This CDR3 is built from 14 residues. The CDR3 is CASSYVGGNETQYF. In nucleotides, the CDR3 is TGTGCCAGCAGTTACGTCGGGGGGAACGAGACCCAGTACTTC.

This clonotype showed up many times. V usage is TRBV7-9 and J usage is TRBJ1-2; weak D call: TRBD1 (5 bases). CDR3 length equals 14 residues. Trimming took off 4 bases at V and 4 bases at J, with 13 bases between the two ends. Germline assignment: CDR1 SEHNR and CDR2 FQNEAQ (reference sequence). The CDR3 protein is CASSSERQSYGYTF. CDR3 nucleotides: TGTGCCAGCAGCTCGGAGCGACAGAGCTATGGCTACACCTTC.

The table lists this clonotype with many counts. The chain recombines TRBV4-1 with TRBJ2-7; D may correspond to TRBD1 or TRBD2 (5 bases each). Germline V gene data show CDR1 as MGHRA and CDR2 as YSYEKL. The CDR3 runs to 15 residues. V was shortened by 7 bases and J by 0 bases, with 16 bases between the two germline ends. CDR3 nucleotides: TGCGCCAGCACACTCGAGGGGTCCGGCTCCTACGAGCAGTACTTC. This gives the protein CASTLEGSGSYEQYF.